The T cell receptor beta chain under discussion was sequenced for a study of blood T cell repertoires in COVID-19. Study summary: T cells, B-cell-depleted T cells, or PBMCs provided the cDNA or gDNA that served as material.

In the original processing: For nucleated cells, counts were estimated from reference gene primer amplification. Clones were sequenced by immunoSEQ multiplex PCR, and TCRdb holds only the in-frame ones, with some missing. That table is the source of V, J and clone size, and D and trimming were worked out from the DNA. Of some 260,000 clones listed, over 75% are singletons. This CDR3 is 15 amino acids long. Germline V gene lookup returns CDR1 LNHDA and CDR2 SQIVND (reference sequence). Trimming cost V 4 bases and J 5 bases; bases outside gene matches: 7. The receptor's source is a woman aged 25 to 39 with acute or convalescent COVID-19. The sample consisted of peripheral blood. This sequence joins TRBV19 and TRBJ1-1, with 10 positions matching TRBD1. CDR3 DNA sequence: TGTGCCAGTAGTACCACCGGGACAGGGGTTACTGAAGCTTTCTTT. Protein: CASSTTGTGVTEAFF.